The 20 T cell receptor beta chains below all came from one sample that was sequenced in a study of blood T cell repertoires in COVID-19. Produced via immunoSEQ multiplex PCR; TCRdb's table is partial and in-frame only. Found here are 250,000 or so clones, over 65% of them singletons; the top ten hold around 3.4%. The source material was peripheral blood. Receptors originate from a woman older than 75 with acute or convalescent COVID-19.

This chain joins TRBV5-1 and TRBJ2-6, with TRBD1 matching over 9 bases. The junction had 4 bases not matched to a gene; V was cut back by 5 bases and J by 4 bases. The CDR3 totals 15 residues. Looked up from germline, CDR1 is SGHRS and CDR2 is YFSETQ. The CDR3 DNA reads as TGCGCCAGCAGGAGGACAGGGGACGGGGCCAACGTCCTGACTTTC. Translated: CASRRTGDGANVLTF.

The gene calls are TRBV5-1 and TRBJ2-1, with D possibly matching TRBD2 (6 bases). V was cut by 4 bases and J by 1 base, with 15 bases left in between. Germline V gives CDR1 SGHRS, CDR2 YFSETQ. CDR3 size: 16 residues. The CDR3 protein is CASSPLPGESYNEQFF. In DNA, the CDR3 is TGCGCCAGCAGCCCCTTACCGGGGGAGTCCTACAATGAGCAGTTCTTC.

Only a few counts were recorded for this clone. The CDR3 is CASSPTGITYEQYF. CDR3 DNA sequence: TGCGCCAGCAGCCCCACGGGGATTACCTACGAGCAGTACTTC. The chain employs TRBV5-1 and TRBJ2-7, with D tentatively TRBD2 (5 bases). V lost 4 bases to trimming and J lost 2 bases, with 13 bases between them. The CDR3 consists of 14 residues. Germline CDR1 reads SGHRS; CDR2 reads YFSETQ.

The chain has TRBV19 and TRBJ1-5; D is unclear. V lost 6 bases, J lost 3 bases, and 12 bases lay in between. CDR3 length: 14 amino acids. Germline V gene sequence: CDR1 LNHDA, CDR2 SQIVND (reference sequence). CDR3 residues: CASRTTTLNQPQHF. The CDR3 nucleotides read TGTGCCAGTAGAACTACAACACTCAATCAGCCCCAGCATTTT.

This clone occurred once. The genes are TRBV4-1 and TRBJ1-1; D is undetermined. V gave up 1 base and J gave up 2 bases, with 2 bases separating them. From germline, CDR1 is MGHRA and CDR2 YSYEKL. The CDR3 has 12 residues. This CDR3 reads CASSQVNTEAFF. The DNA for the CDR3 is TGCGCCAGCAGCCAAGTAAACACTGAAGCTTTCTTT.

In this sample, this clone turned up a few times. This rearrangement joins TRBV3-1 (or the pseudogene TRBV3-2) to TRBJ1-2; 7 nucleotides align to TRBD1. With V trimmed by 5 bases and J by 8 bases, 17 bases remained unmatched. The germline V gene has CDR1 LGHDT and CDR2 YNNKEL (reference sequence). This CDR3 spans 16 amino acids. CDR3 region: CASSRVGGQILGGYTF. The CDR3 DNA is TGTGCCAGCAGCAGGGTAGGGGGACAGATCTTAGGCGGCTACACCTTC.

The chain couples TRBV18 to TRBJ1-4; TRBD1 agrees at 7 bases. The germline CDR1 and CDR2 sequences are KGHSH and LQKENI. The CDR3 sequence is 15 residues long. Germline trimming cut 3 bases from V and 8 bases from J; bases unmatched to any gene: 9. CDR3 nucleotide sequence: TGTGCCAGCTCACCTCAGGGGGTGACGACCGAAAAACTGTTTTTT. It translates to CASSPQGVTTEKLFF.

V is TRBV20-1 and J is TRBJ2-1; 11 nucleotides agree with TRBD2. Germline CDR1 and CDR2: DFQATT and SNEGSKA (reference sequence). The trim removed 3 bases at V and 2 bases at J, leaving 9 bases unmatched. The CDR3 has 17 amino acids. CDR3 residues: CSASGPSGRTPYNEQFF. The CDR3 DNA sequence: TGCAGTGCTAGTGGGCCTAGCGGGAGGACCCCCTACAATGAGCAGTTCTTC.

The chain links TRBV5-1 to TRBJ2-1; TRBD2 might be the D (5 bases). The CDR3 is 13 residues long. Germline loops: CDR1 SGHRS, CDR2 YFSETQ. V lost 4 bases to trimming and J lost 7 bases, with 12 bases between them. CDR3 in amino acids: CASSQDWRNEQFF. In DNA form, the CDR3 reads TGCGCCAGCAGCCAGGACTGGAGGAATGAGCAGTTCTTC.

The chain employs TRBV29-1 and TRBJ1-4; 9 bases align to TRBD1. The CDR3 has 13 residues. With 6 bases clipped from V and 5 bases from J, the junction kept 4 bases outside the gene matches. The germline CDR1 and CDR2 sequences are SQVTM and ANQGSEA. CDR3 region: CSVAGTGNEKLFF. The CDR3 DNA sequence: TGCAGCGTCGCCGGGACAGGGAATGAAAAACTGTTTTTT.

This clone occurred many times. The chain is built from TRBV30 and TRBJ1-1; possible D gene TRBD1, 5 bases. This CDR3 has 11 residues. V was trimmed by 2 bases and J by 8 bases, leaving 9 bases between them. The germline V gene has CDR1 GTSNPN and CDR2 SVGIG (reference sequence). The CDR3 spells CAWSSRAEAFF. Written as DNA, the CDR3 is TGTGCCTGGAGTTCCAGGGCCGAAGCTTTCTTT.

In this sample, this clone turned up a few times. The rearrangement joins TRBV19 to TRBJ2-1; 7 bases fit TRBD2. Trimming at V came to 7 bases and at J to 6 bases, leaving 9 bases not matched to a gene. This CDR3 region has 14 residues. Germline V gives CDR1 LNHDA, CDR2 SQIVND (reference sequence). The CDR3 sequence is CASIKAGVGNEQFF. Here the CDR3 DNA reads TGTGCCAGTATAAAGGCGGGAGTAGGCAATGAGCAGTTCTTC.

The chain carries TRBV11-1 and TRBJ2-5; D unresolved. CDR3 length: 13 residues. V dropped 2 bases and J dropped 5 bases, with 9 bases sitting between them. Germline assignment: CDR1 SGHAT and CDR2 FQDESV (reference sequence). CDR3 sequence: CASSLRFRETQYF. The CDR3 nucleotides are TGTGCCAGCAGCTTACGGTTTCGCGAGACCCAGTACTTC.

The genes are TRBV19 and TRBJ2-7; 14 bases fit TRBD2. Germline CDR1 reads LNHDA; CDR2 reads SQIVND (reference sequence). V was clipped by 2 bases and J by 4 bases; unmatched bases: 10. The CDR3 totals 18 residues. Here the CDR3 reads CASSIRGTSGSSGYEQYF. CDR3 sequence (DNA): TGTGCCAGTAGTATAAGGGGGACTAGCGGGAGTAGCGGATACGAGCAGTACTTC.

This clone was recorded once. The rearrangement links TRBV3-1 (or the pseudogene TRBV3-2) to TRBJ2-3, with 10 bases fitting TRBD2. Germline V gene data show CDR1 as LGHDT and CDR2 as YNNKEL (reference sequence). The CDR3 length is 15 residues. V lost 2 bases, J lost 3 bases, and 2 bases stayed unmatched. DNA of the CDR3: TGTGCCAGCAGCCAATTTAGCGGGAGGACAGATACGCAGTATTTT. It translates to CASSQFSGRTDTQYF.

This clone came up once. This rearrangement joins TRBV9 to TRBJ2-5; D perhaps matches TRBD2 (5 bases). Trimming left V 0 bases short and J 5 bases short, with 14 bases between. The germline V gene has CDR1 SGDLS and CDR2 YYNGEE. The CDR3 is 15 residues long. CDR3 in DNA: TGTGCCAGCAGCGTAGAGGGCACCGGGGTGGAGACCCAGTACTTC. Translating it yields CASSVEGTGVETQYF.

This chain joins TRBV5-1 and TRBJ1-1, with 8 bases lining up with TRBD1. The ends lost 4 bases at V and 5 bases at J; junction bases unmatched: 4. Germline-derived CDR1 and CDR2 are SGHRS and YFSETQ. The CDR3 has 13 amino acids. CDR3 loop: CASSEQGATEAFF. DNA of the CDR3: TGCGCCAGCAGCGAGCAGGGGGCGACTGAAGCTTTCTTT. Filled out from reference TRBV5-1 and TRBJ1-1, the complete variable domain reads KAGVTQTPRYLIKTRGQQVTLSCSPISGHRSVSWYQQTPGQGLQFLFEYFSETQRNKGNFPGRFSGRQFSNSRSEMNVSTLELGDSALYLCASSEQGATEAFFGQGTRLTVV.

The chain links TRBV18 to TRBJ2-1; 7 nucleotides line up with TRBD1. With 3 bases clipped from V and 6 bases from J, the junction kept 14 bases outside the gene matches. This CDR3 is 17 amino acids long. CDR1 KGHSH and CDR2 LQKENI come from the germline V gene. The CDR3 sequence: CASSPQMTGRASNEQFF. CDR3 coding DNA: TGTGCCAGCTCACCTCAAATGACAGGGCGGGCCAGCAATGAGCAGTTCTTC.

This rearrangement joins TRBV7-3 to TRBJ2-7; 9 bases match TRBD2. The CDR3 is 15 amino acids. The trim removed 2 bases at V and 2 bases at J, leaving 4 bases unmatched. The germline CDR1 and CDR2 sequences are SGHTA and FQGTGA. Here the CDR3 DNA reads TGTGCCAGCAGCTTAGAGCGGGGGGTTGCCTACGAGCAGTACTTC. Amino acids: CASSLERGVAYEQYF.

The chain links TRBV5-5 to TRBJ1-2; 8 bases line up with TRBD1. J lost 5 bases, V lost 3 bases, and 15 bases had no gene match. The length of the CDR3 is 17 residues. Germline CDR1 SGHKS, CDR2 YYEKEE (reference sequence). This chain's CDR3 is CASSSTQGAYPSYGYTF. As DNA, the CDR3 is TGTGCCAGCAGCTCTACTCAGGGGGCGTATCCGTCTTATGGCTACACCTTC.